The source of this T cell receptor (beta chain) is a study of lung T cells in sarcoidosis with Löfgren's syndrome. V was trimmed by 2 bases and J by 7 bases, leaving 17 bases between them. The germline V gene has CDR1 DFQATT and CDR2 SNEGSKA (reference sequence). The CDR3 is made up of 14 amino acids. Each CDR3 protein gets one entry after TCRdb re-called the reads with MiXCR. The profile covers about 19,000 distinct CDR3 sequences, with 21% appearing a single time and roughly 0.7% taken by the ten largest. This clonotype is labeled as medium-sized. This sequence originates from a human donor with sarcoidosis (Löfgren's syndrome or another form), or a control subject (not recorded which). V and J are TRBV20-1 and TRBJ1-2; no firm D call. The sequenced sample was CD4+ T cells from bronchoalveolar lavage. CDR3 in DNA: TGCAGTGCTAGATGGCAGGCCCCCTCCATTGGCTACACCTTC. Its protein is CSARWQAPSIGYTF.